This record concerns one TCR beta chain sequence. Participants' reported clinical history set cohort assignment. These data come from a study of blood T cell repertoires in COVID-19. Across the whole study: Material from acute and convalescent COVID-19 was sourced from the United States, Italy and Spain. The cDNA or gDNA used as material had been derived from T cells, B-cell-depleted T cells, or PBMCs.

V lost 4 bases and J 7 bases, leaving 23 bases between the germline ends. Per germline, CDR1 SNHLY and CDR2 FYNNEI. The CDR3 runs to 16 residues. Produced via immunoSEQ multiplex PCR; TCRdb's table is partial and in-frame only. The sample records about 300,000 clones, nearly 90% being singletons. Material: PBMCs or T cells enriched from blood (not recorded which). The V and J genes are TRBV2 and TRBJ2-7, with D possibly being TRBD2 (5 bases). This TCR came from a woman aged 50 to 65 who had been exposed to COVID-19. The CDR3 DNA reads as TGTGCCAGCAGTGGAATTTTGGACTCGCCCCTAGGTGAGCAGTACTTC. Translation: CASSGILDSPLGEQYF.